The 9 T cell receptor beta chains given below trace back to one sample, sequenced in a study of CD8 T cells in Susac syndrome. RNA, at 0.5 to 1 ug, was reverse transcribed with random hexamers. TCRdb used MiXCR to reprocess the immunoSEQ multiplex PCR reads, holding one entry per CDR3 protein. The data show nearly 70,000 distinct CDR3 sequences, over 90% seen once. The source material was CD8+ T cells from PBMCs. The receptors derive from a human donor in good health.

The chain couples TRBV7-9 to TRBJ2-7; the match to TRBD1 covers 10 bases. Germline values: CDR1 SEHNR, CDR2 FQNEAQ (reference sequence). The ends lost 5 bases at V and 3 bases at J; junction bases unmatched: 10. The CDR3 totals 16 residues. As DNA, the CDR3 is TGTGCCAGCAGCCCCATCTCGGGACAGGGGTTCTACGAGCAGTACTTC. This encodes CASSPISGQGFYEQYF.

This sequence joins TRBV9 and TRBJ2-7; D may be TRBD1 (5 bases). The V end was cut by 2 bases, the J end by 0 bases, with 15 bases between. The CDR3 has 16 amino acids. CDR1 SGDLS and CDR2 YYNGEE come from the germline V gene. The DNA for the CDR3 is TGTGCCAGCAGCGTGGCGGCAGGGTCAGGCTCCTACGAGCAGTACTTC. Amino acid sequence: CASSVAAGSGSYEQYF. Filled out from reference TRBV9 and TRBJ2-7, the complete variable domain reads DSGVTQTPKHLITATGQRVTLRCSPRSGDLSVYWYQQSLDQGLQFLIQYYNGEERAKGNILERFSAQQFPDLHSELNLSSLELGDSALYFCASSVAAGSGSYEQYFGPGTRLTVT.

This rearrangement joins TRBV15 to TRBJ2-3, with D perhaps matching TRBD1 (6 bases). The CDR3 has 16 residues. Germline-derived CDR1 and CDR2 are LNHNV and YYDKDF (reference sequence). The V gene lost 6 bases and the J gene lost 2 bases, with 18 bases spanning the gap. The CDR3 here is CATRPAGGQITDTQYF. The CDR3, as DNA: TGTGCCACCAGGCCGGCCGGAGGACAGATCACAGATACGCAGTATTTT. The full variable domain, its missing parts supplied by reference TRBV15 and TRBJ2-3, is DAMVIQNPRYQVTQFGKPVTLSCSQTLNHNVMYWYQQKSSQAPKLLFHYYDKDFNNEADTPDNFQSRRPNTSFCFLDIRSPGLGDTAMYLCATRPAGGQITDTQYFGPGTRLTVL.

This clonotype appeared once. The chain combines TRBV28 with TRBJ2-7; TRBD2 matches at 8 bases. The ends lost 5 bases at V and 3 bases at J; junction bases unmatched: 3. Per germline, CDR1 MDHEN and CDR2 SYDVKM. CDR3 length equals 13 residues. CDR3 amino acids: CASSDAGGYEQYF. CDR3 sequence (DNA): TGTGCCAGCAGTGATGCGGGAGGCTACGAGCAGTACTTC.

The V gene is TRBV4-1, the J gene TRBJ1-3; D gene uncertain. Germline-derived CDR1 and CDR2 are MGHRA and YSYEKL. Between the trimmed V and J ends, which lost 4 bases and 0 bases, there was a span of 10 bases. This CDR3 contains 15 residues. The CDR3 DNA follows: TGCGCCAGCAGCCTTGATTGGGCCTCTGGAAACACCATATATTTT. Its translation is CASSLDWASGNTIYF.

The table lists this clonotype with a count of one. CDR3 DNA sequence: TGCGCCAGCAGCTCGATAGAACCCCAAGAGACCCAGTACTTC. Amino acids: CASSSIEPQETQYF. The chain recombines TRBV5-1 with TRBJ2-5; no clear D gene. Germline CDR1 and CDR2: SGHRS and YFSETQ. V shed 3 bases and J shed 1 base, with 10 bases lying between them. This CDR3 has 14 residues.

The CDR3 reads CATSRDLQAAKRTEAFF. The CDR3 DNA sequence: TGTGCCACCAGCAGAGATCTACAGGCCGCGAAGAGGACTGAAGCTTTCTTT. This chain uses TRBV15 with TRBJ1-1, with D perhaps TRBD1 (5 bases). Germline CDR1 LNHNV, CDR2 YYDKDF (reference sequence). CDR3 length: 17 amino acids. Deletions cut 0 bases from V and 5 bases from J, with 19 bases between.

This clonotype was observed once. This sequence joins TRBV20-1 and TRBJ1-2; D is unclear. Germline V CDR1 and CDR2: DFQATT, SNEGSKA (reference sequence). The V and J ends lost 2 bases and 0 bases respectively, with 10 bases between them. There are 14 residues in the CDR3. The CDR3 sequence is CSARIGKTNYGYTF. CDR3 DNA: TGCAGTGCTAGAATCGGGAAAACTAACTATGGCTACACCTTC.

The chain couples TRBV6-5 to TRBJ1-1, with D possibly matching TRBD1 (6 bases). This CDR3 region has 17 residues. V was clipped by 2 bases and J by 1 base, with 17 bases between them. The germline gives CDR1 MNHEY, CDR2 SVGAGI. CDR3 residues: CASSYHFGGAQNTEAFF. CDR3 in DNA: TGTGCCAGCAGTTACCACTTTGGGGGGGCGCAGAACACTGAAGCTTTCTTT.